The present T cell receptor (beta chain) was sequenced within a study of T cell changes during pregnancy in multiple sclerosis (dated by TCRdb to about 2019). For the wider study: The study looked at changes in the T cell repertoire across pregnancy in women with multiple sclerosis.

Taken from the germline V gene, the CDR1 and CDR2 loops are SGHTA and FQGNSA. The CDR3 runs 14 amino acids, cysteine and phenylalanine included. This entry keeps only the CDR3 DNA: 42 bases, framed from base 1. Compared with germline, V lacks 2 bases and J lacks 2 bases; bases without a gene match: 0. A word on this clone: The specificity of this receptor is unknown. The record has no base qualities; no much larger clone is one base away.

Library preparation was by the immunoSEQ multiplex PCR assay. TCRdb mirrors the immuneACCESS table, restricted to in-frame sequences. Some clones are absent from its copies; in checked studies, under half trace to an unresolved V gene, and the reason for the others is unknown. The sample profile shows around 92,000 clones; almost 95% of them were found once. The top ten hold about 2% of the sample. The sequence is built from TRBV7-2 and TRBJ1-5, with 7 bases aligning to TRBD1. The specimen comprised peripheral blood, sampled in the third trimester of pregnancy. The receptor was isolated from a female donor with multiple sclerosis, enrolled in a pregnancy study. In nucleotides, the sequence is TGTGCCAGCAGCTTAACAGGGGGCAATCAGCCCCAGCATTTT. It encodes CASSLTGGNQPQHF.